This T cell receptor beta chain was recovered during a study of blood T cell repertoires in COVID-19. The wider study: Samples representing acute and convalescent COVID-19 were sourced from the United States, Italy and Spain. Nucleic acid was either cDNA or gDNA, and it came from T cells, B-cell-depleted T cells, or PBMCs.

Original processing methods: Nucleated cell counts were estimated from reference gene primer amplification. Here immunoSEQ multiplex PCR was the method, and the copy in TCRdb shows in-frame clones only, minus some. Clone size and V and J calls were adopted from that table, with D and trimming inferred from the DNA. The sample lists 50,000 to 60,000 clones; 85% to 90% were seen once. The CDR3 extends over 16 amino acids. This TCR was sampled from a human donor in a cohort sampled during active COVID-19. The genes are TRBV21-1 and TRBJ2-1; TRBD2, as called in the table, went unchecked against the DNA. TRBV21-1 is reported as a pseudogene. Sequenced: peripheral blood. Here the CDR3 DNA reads TGTGCCAGCAGCAAGGGGACTAGTTCCGTAAGGAATGAGCAGTTCTTC. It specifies CASSKGTSSVRNEQFF.